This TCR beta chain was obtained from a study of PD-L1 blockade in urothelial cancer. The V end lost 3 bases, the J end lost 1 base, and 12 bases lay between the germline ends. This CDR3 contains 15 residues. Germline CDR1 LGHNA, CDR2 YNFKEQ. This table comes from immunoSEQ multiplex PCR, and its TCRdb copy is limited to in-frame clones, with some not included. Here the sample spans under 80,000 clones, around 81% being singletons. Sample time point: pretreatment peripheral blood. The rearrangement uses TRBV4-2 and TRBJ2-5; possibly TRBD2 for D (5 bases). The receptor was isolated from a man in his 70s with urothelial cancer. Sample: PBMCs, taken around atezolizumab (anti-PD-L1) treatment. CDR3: CASSQQREPQETQYF. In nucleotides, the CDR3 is TGTGCCAGCAGCCAGCAAAGGGAGCCCCAAGAGACCCAGTACTTC.